Described below is a single T cell receptor (beta chain) sequence and its context. Vbeta (60) and Jbeta (13) primers were used in the PCR. The data were produced by immunoSEQ multiplex PCR, yet TCRdb's version contains in-frame clones alone and is incomplete. This table holds 100,000 to 150,000 clones, 74% found once. The source of the sample is a study of cytomegalovirus exposure and HLA in healthy donors. In germline, CDR1 is LNHDA, CDR2 SQIVND (reference sequence). The V gene lost 6 bases and the J gene lost 2 bases, with 11 bases spanning the gap. The CDR3 has 15 residues. The J gene is TRBJ2-6, the V gene TRBV19; D not resolved. Sequenced: PBMCs. The receptor comes from a man between 40 and 49 years old in good health and CMV-seropositive. CDR3 bases: TGTGCCAGTAGCCGTAACAGTCCTGGGGCCAACGTCCTGACTTTC. As protein: CASSRNSPGANVLTF.